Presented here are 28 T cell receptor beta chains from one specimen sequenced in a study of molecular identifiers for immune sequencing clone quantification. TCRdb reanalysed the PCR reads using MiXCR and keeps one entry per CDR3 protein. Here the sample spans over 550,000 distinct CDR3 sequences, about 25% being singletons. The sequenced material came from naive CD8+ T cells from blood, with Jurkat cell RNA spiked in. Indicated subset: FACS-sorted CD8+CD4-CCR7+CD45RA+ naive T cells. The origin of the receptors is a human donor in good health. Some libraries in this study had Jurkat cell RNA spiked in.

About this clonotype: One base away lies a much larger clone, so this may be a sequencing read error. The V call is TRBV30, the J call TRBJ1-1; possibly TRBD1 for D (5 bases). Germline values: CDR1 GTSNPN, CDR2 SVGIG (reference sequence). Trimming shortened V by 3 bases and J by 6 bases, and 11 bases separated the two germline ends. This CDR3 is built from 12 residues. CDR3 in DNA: TGTGCCTGGAGCAGGGACGGTTCTGAAGCTTTCTTT. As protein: CAWSRDGSEAFF. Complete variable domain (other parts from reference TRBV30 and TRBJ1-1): SQTIHQWPATLVQPVGSPLSLECTVEGTSNPNLYWYRQAAGRGLQLLFYSVGIGQISSEVPQNLSASRPQDRQFILSSKKLLLSDSGFYLCAWSRDGSEAFFGQGTRLTVV.

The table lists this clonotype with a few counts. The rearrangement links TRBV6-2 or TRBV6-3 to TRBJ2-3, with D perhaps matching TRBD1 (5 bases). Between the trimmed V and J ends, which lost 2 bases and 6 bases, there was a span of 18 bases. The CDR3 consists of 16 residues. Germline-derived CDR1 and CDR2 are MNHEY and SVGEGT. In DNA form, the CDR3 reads TGTGCCAGCAGTTACACGGTCCAGGGTATCAGGGATACGCAGTATTTT. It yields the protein CASSYTVQGIRDTQYF.

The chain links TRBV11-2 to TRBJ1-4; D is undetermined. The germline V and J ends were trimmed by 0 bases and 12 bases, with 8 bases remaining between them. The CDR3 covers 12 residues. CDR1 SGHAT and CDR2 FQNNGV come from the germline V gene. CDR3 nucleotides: TGTGCCAGCAGCTTAGACACCGTCGAACTGTTTTTT. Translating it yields CASSLDTVELFF.

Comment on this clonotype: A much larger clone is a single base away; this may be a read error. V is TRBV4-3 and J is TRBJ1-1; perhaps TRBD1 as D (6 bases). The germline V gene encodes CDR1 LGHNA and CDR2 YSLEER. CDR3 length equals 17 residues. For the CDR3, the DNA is TGCGCCAGCAGCCAAGATACCCTGGGGGGCCCGAACACTGAAGCTCTCTTT. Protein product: CASSQDTLGGPNTEALF.

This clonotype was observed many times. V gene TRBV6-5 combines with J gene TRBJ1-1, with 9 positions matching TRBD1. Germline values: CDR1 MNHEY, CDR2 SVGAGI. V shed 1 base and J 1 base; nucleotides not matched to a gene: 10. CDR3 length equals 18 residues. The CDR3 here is CASSYLGQGSGPNTEAFF. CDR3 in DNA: TGTGCCAGCAGTTACTTGGGACAGGGTTCTGGGCCGAACACTGAAGCTTTCTTT.

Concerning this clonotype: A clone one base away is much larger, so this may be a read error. DNA of the CDR3: TGTGCCAGCAGCTTAGACCGAGACCATCGGGCTAATGAAAAACTGTTGTTT. Amino acids: CASSLDRDHRANEKLLF. The chain joins TRBV7-6 to TRBJ1-4, with D unresolved. Germline V gives CDR1 SGHVS, CDR2 FNYEAQ. This CDR3 is built from 17 residues.

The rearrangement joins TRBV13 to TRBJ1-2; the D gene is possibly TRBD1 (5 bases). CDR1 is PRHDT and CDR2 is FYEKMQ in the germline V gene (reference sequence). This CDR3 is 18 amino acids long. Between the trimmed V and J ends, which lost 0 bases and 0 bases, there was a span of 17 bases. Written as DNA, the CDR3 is TGTGCCAGCAGCTTAGGCGAAGGGGCGGCTACGGCTAACTATGGCTACACCTTC. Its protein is CASSLGEGAATANYGYTF.

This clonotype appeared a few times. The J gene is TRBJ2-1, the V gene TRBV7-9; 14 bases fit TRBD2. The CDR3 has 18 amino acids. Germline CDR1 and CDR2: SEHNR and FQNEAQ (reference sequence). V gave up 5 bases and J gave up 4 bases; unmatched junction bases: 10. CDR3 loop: CASSTTGLAGGSYNEQFF. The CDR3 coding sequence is TGTGCCAGCAGCACTACCGGACTAGCGGGGGGAAGTTACAATGAGCAGTTCTTC.

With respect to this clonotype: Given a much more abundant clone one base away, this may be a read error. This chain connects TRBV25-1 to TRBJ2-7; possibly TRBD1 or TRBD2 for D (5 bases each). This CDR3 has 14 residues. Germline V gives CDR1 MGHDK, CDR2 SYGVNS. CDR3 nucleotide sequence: TGTGCCAGCAGTGACGGGACGGTTGGCTACGGGCAGTACTTC. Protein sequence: CASSDGTVGYGQYF.

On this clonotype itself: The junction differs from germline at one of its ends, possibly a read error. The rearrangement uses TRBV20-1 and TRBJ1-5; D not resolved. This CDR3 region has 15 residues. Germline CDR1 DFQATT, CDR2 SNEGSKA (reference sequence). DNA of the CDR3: TGCAGTGCTAGAGATTTCTACGAGAGCAATCAGCCCCAGCGTTTT. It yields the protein CSARDFYESNQPQRF.

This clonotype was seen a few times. The CDR3 protein is CSAPTILTGDYGYTF. DNA for the CDR3: TGCAGTGCTCCTACGATCCTAACAGGGGACTATGGCTACACCTTC. The V gene is TRBV20-1, the J gene TRBJ1-2; 7 nucleotides agree with TRBD1. The germline CDR1 and CDR2 sequences are DFQATT and SNEGSKA (reference sequence). Trimming removed 5 bases from V and 3 bases from J; junction bases left unmatched: 12. The CDR3 runs to 15 residues.

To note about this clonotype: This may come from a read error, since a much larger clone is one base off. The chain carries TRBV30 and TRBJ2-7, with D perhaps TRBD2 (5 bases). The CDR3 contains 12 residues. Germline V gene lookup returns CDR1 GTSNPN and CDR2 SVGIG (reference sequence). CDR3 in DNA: TGTGCCTGGAGTGTATCTAGCTACGAGCGGTACTTC. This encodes CAWSVSSYERYF.

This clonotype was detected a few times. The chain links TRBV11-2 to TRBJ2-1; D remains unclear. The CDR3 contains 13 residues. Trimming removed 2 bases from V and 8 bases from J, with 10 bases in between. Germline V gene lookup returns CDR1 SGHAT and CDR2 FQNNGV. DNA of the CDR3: TGTGCCAGCAGCTTAAAGCTTTCCGATGAGCAGTTCTTC. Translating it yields CASSLKLSDEQFF.

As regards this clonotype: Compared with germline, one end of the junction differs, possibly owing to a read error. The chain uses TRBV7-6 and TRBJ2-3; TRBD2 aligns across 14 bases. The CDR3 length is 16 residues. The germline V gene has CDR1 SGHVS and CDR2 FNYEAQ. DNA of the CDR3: TGTGCCAGCAGCTCGGGACTAGCGGGAGTATCCGATACGCGGTATTTT. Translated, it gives CASSSGLAGVSDTRYF.

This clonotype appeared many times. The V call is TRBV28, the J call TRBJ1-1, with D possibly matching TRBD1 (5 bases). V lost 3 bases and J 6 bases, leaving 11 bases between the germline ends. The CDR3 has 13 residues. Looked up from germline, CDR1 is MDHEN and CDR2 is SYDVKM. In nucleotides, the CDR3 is TGTGCCAGCAGTTTTGGGACCGGGGCTGAAGCTTTCTTT. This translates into CASSFGTGAEAFF.

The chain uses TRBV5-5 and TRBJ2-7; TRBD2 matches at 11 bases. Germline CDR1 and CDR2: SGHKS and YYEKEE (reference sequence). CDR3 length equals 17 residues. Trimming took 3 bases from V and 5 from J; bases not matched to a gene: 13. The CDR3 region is CASSSILSGRGDHEQYF. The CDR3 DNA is TGTGCCAGCAGCTCGATACTTAGCGGGAGGGGGGACCACGAGCAGTACTTC.

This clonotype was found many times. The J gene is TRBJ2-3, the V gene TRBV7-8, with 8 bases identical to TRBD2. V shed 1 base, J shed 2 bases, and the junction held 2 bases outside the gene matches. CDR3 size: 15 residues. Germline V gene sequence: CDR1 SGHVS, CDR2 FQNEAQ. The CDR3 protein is CASSLGRGVTDTQYF. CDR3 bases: TGTGCCAGCAGCTTAGGGCGGGGGGTCACAGATACGCAGTATTTT.

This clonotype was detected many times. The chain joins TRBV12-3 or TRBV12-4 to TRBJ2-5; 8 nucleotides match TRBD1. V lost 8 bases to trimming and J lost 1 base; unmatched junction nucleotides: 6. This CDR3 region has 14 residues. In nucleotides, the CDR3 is TGTGCCAGCGGAGACGGGACAGGCCAAGAGACCCAGTACTTC. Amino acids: CASGDGTGQETQYF.

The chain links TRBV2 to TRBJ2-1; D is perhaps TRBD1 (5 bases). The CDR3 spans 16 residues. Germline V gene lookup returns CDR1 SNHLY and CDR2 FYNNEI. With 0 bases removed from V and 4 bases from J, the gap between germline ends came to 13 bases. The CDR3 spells CASSEAGQLVYNEQFF. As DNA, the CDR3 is TGTGCCAGCAGTGAAGCGGGGCAGTTAGTATACAATGAGCAGTTCTTC.

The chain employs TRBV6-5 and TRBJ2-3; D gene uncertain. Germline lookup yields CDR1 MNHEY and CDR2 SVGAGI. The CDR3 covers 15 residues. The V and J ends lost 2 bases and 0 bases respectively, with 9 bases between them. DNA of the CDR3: TGTGCCAGCAGTTACAGGGTATCCAGCACAGATACGCAGTATTTT. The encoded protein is CASSYRVSSTDTQYF.

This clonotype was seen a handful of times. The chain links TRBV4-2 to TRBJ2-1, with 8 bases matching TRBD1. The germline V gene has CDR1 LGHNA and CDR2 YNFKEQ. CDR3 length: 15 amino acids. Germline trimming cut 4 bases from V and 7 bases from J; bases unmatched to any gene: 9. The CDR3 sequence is CASSPDRGHGNEQFF. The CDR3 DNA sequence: TGTGCCAGCAGCCCCGACAGGGGACACGGGAATGAGCAGTTCTTC.

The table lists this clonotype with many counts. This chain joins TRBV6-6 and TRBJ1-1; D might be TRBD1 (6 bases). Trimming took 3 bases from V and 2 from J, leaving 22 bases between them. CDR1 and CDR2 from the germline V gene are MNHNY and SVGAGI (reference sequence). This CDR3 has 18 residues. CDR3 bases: TGTGCCAGCAGTTATACCCCTCCGGACAGCTTTCTTAACACTGAAGCTTTCTTT. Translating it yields CASSYTPPDSFLNTEAFF.

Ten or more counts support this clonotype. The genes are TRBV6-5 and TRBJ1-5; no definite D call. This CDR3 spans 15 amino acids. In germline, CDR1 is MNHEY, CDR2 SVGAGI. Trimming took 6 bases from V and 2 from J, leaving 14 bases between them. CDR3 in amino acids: CASSRWGGGNQPQHF. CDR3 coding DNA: TGTGCCAGCAGCCGGTGGGGTGGGGGCAATCAGCCCCAGCATTTT.

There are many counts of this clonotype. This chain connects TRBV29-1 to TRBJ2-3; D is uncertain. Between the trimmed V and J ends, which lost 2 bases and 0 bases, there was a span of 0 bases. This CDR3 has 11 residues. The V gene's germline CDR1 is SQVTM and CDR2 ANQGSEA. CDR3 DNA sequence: TGCAGCGTTGAAAGCACAGATACGCAGTATTTT. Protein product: CSVESTDTQYF.

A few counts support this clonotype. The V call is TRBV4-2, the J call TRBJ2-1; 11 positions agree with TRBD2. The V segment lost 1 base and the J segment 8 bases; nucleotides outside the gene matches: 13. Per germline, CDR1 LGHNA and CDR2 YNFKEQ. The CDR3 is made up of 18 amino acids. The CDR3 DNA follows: TGTGCCAGCAGCCAAGTTCCGACTAGCGGGGATGAGGCCGATGAGCAGTTCTTC. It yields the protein CASSQVPTSGDEADEQFF.

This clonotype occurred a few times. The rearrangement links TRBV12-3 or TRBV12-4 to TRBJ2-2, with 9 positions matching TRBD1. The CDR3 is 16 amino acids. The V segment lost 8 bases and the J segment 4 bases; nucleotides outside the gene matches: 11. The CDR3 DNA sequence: TGTGCCAGCGCAGGGGGAGGGGACAGGGTCACCGGGGAGCTGTTTTTT. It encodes CASAGGGDRVTGELFF.

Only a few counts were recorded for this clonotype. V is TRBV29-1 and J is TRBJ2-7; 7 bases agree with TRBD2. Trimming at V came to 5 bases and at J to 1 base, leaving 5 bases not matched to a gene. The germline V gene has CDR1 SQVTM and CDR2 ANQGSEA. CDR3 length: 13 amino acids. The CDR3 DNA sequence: TGCAGCGTTCTCCGGACTAGTTCCTACGAGCAGTACTTC. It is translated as CSVLRTSSYEQYF.

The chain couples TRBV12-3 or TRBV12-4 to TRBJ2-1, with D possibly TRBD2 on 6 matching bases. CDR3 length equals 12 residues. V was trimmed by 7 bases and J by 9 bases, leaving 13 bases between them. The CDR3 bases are TGTGCCAGCATAGGCGGGGATATTGAGCAGTTCTTC. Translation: CASIGGDIEQFF.